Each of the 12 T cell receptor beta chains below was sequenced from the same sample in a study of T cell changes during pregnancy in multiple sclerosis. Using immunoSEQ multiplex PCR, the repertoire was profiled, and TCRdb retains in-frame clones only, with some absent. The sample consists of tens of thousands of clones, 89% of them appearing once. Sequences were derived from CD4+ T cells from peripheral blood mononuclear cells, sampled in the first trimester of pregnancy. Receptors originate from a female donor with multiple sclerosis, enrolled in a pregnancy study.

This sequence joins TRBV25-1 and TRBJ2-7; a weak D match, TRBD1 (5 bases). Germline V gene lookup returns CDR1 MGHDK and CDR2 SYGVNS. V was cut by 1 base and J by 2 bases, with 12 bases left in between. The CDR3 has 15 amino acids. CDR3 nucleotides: TGTGCCAGCAGTGAATGGGGCAGGGTGCCCTACGAGCAGTACTTC. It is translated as CASSEWGRVPYEQYF.

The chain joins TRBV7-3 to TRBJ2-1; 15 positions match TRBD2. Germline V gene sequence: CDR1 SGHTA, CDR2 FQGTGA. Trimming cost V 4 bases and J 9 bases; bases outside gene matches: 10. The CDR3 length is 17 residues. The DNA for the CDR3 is TGTGCCAGCAGCTCCCCGCGGACTAGCGGGAGGGCCAGTGAGCAGTTCTTC. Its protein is CASSSPRTSGRASEQFF.

The CDR3 DNA follows: TGTGCCAGCAGCCCGTCCAGGGGATACGAGCAGTACTTC. Its translation: CASSPSRGYEQYF. The chain uses TRBV7-2 and TRBJ2-7; D may be TRBD1 (6 bases). The CDR3 extends over 13 amino acids. V was shortened by 5 bases and J by 4 bases, with 12 bases between the two germline ends. Germline V gives CDR1 SGHTA, CDR2 FQGNSA.

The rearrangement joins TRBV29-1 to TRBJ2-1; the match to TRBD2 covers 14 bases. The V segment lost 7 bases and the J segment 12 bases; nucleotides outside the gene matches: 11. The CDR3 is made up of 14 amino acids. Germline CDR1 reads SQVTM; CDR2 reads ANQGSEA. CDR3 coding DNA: TGCAGCGCCCCGGGACTAGCGGGAGAAATGGGGCAGTTCTTC. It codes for CSAPGLAGEMGQFF.

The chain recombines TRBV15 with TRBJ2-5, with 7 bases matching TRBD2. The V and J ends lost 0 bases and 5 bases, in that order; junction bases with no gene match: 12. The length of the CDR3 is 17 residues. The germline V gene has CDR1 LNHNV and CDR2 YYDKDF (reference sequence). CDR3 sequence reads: CATSRDLRGGSGETQYF. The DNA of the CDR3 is TGTGCCACCAGCAGAGATCTGCGAGGAGGTAGCGGGGAGACCCAGTACTTC.

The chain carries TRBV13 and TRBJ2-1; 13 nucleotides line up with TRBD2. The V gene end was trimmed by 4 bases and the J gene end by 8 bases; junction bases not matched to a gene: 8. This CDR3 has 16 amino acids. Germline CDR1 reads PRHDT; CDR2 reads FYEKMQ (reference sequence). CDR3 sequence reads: CASSSMTSGRLYEQFF. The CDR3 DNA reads TGTGCCAGCAGCTCCATGACTAGCGGGAGGCTCTATGAGCAGTTCTTC.

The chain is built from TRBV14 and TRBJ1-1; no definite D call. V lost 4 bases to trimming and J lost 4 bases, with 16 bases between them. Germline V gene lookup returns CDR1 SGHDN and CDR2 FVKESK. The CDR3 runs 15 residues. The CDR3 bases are TGTGCCAGCAGCCTCACCCGGGGAAGAGGCACTGAAGCTTTCTTT. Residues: CASSLTRGRGTEAFF.

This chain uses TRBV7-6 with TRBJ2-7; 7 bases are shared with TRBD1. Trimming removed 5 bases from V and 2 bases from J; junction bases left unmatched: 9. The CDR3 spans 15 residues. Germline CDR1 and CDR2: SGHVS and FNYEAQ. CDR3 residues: CASSPRTGLPYEQYF. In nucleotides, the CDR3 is TGTGCCAGCAGCCCCCGGACAGGTTTACCCTACGAGCAGTACTTC.

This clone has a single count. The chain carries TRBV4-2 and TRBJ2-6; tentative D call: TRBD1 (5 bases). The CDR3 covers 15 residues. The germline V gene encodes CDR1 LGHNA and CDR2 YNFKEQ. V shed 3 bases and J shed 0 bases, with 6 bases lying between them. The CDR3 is CASSQDNSGANVLTF. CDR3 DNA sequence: TGTGCCAGCAGCCAGGACAACTCTGGGGCCAACGTCCTGACTTTC.

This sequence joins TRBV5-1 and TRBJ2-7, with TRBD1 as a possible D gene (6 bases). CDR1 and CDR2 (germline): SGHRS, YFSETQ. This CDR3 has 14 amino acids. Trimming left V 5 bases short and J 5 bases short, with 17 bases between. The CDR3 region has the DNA TGCGCCAGCAGTTTGCAGACAGGTTTCGACGAGCAGTACTTC. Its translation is CASSLQTGFDEQYF.

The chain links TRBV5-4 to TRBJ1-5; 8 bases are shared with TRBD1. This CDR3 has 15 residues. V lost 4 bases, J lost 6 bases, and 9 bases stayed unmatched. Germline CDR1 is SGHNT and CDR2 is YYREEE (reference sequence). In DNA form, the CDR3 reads TGTGCCAGCAGCCTGGACAGGGAAGTAGGTCAGCCCCAGCATTTT. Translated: CASSLDREVGQPQHF.

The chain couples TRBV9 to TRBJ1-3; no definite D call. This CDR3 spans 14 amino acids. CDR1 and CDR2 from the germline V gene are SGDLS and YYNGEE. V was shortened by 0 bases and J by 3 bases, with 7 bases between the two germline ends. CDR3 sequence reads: CASSVGRSGNTIYF. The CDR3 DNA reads TGTGCCAGCAGCGTAGGTCGCAGTGGAAACACCATATATTTT.